These 24 T cell receptor beta chains were sequenced from one sample in a study of shared clonotypes between healthy human individuals. The method was immunoSEQ multiplex PCR; TCRdb's version includes in-frame clones alone and lacks a portion of them. Of approximately 740,000 clones in the sample, approximately 79% were seen once. The sequenced material came from memory CD4+ T cells sorted from blood. Subset given: CD45RA-negative fraction. The receptors shown here come from a woman aged 25-40 years in good health.

This clone was counted many times. Within the sample, other DNA sequences also encode this same CDR3. This chain links TRBV5-1 with TRBJ2-3; TRBD1 matches 10 bases. V gave up 0 bases and J gave up 2 bases; unmatched junction bases: 3. The CDR3 has 16 amino acids. Germline values: CDR1 SGHRS, CDR2 YFSETQ. CDR3 nucleotides: TGCGCCAGCAGCTTGGGACAGGGGGCGTCCACAGATACGCAGTATTTT. This sequence encodes CASSLGQGASTDTQYF. Full variable domain (missing parts from reference TRBV5-1 and TRBJ2-3): KAGVTQTPRYLIKTRGQQVTLSCSPISGHRSVSWYQQTPGQGLQFLFEYFSETQRNKGNFPGRFSGRQFSNSRSEMNVSTLELGDSALYLCASSLGQGASTDTQYFGPGTRLTVL.

The chain couples TRBV19 to TRBJ1-1; the D is unclear. Germline V CDR1 and CDR2: LNHDA, SQIVND (reference sequence). V was trimmed by 7 bases and J by 0 bases, leaving 15 bases between them. This CDR3 is built from 15 residues. The CDR3 DNA follows: TGTGCCAGTATTCCTTCATTTAGGGTGAACACTGAAGCTTTCTTT. Its translation is CASIPSFRVNTEAFF.

The gene calls are TRBV4-1 and TRBJ2-1, with TRBD2 matching 10 bases. V shed 2 bases, J shed 0 bases, and the junction held 13 bases outside the gene matches. The CDR3 runs to 20 residues. Germline lookup yields CDR1 MGHRA and CDR2 YSYEKL. CDR3 DNA: TGCGCCAGCAGCCAAAAGTCCCTAGCGGGAGTCGCGAGCTCCTACAATGAGCAGTTCTTC. Translated, it gives CASSQKSLAGVASSYNEQFF.

The rearrangement uses TRBV6-1 and TRBJ2-1; 13 nucleotides line up with TRBD2. This CDR3 contains 18 residues. V trimming: 3 bases; J trimming: 2 bases; junction bases outside the gene matches: 7. Germline CDR1 and CDR2: MNHNS and SASEGT. The DNA for the CDR3 is TGTGCCAGCAGTGATTTTCCGGGACTAGCGGGGCCCTACAATGAGCAGTTCTTC. Amino acid sequence: CASSDFPGLAGPYNEQFF.

The chain carries TRBV5-1 and TRBJ2-3; the D gene could be TRBD1 or TRBD2 (5 bases each). CDR3 length: 18 residues. Trimming took off 0 bases at V and 4 bases at J, with 21 bases between the two ends. The V gene's germline CDR1 is SGHRS and CDR2 YFSETQ. The CDR3 nucleotides are TGCGCCAGCAGCTTGGGGGGCCTAGGGGCGGGCGTGGCAGATACGCAGTATTTT. Translated: CASSLGGLGAGVADTQYF.

This clone was found a few times. This chain uses TRBV27 with TRBJ2-2; TRBD2 matches at 12 bases. The CDR3 contains 16 residues. The germline CDR1 and CDR2 sequences are MNHEY and SMNVEV (reference sequence). V dropped 6 bases and J dropped 1; count of bases not matched to a gene: 3. The CDR3 bases are TGTGCCAGCAGCAGGACTAGCGGGGTGAACACCGGGGAGCTGTTTTTT. Translating gives CASSRTSGVNTGELFF.

This clone has a handful of counts. The rearrangement uses TRBV19 and TRBJ2-4; D could derive from TRBD1 or TRBD2 (5 bases each). Trimming took off 4 bases at V and 10 bases at J, with 17 bases between the two ends. The CDR3 is 14 residues long. Germline loops: CDR1 LNHDA, CDR2 SQIVND (reference sequence). The CDR3 DNA reads TGTGCCAGTAGTACCCTAGTTTCCGGGGCGATTCAGTACTTC. Protein sequence: CASSTLVSGAIQYF.

This clone has just a few counts. The genes are TRBV6-6 and TRBJ2-7, with TRBD1 as a possible D gene (6 bases). The CDR3 consists of 14 residues. CDR1 is MNHNY, CDR2 SVGAGI, per germline (reference sequence). Trimming cost V 4 bases and J 0 bases, with 10 bases left between them. The CDR3 protein is CASSWGTPSYEQYF. CDR3 nucleotides: TGTGCCAGCAGTTGGGGGACACCCTCCTACGAGCAGTACTTC.

This clone was recorded a few times. The CDR3 reads CASSLEGQTLPSYEQYF. The CDR3 nucleotides are TGCGCCAGCAGCTTGGAGGGACAGACCTTACCCTCCTACGAGCAGTACTTC. The gene calls are TRBV5-1 and TRBJ2-7, with 7 bases lining up with TRBD1. Germline values: CDR1 SGHRS, CDR2 YFSETQ. Unmatched junction bases numbered 9, after V lost 0 bases and J lost 0 bases. The length of the CDR3 is 17 residues.

This clone was recorded at least ten times. This sample also contains other DNA sequences that code for the same CDR3. The rearrangement uses TRBV19 and TRBJ2-7; 7 bases map to TRBD1. CDR3 length: 15 residues. V lost 0 bases and J lost 2; bases outside the gene matches: 4. Germline lookup yields CDR1 LNHDA and CDR2 SQIVND (reference sequence). The CDR3 DNA reads as TGTGCCAGTAGTATAGAGGGGACAGCAACCTACGAGCAGTACTTC. Translated, it gives CASSIEGTATYEQYF.

In this sample, this clone turned up once. In nucleotides, the CDR3 is TGTGCCAGCGTTAGGTACAATGAGCAGTTCTTC. This encodes CASVRYNEQFF. The gene calls are TRBV28 and TRBJ2-1; the D is unclear. CDR1 and CDR2 from the germline V gene are MDHEN and SYDVKM. The ends were cut back, 8 bases at V and 4 bases at J, with 6 bases in the middle. The CDR3 extends over 11 amino acids.

The rearrangement uses TRBV28 and TRBJ1-1; 7 bases are a match to TRBD1. The CDR3 runs to 14 residues. Unmatched junction bases numbered 5, after V lost 6 bases and J lost 1 base. Germline CDR1 reads MDHEN; CDR2 reads SYDVKM. The CDR3 DNA is TGTGCCAGCAGATTGGGGACAGCGAACACTGAAGCTTTCTTT. The encoded protein is CASRLGTANTEAFF. Complete variable domain (other parts from reference TRBV28 and TRBJ1-1): DVKVTQSSRYLVKRTGEKVFLECVQDMDHENMFWYRQDPGLGLRLIYFSYDVKMKEKGDIPEGYSVSREKKERFSLILESASTNQTSMYLCASRLGTANTEAFFGQGTRLTVV.

The rearrangement links TRBV7-9 to TRBJ1-1; maybe TRBD1 (6 bases). Trimming cost V 5 bases and J 1 base, with 14 bases left between them. Germline CDR1 and CDR2: SEHNR and FQNEAQ (reference sequence). The CDR3 is 15 residues long. CDR3 nucleotide sequence: TGTGCCAGCAGCCCCCAAGGGGGGGCGAACACTGAAGCTTTCTTT. This translates into CASSPQGGANTEAFF.

This chain joins TRBV4-1 and TRBJ2-1, with TRBD2 matching 10 bases. The germline V gene encodes CDR1 MGHRA and CDR2 YSYEKL. J lost 8 bases, V lost 4 bases, and 17 bases had no gene match. CDR3 length: 18 amino acids. CDR3 in amino acids: CASSPHLLLAGDDDEQFF. The CDR3 coding sequence is TGCGCCAGCAGCCCACACTTGCTTCTAGCGGGAGATGACGATGAGCAGTTCTTC.

This sequence joins TRBV19 and TRBJ1-2; D is perhaps TRBD1 (5 bases). Trimming took off 9 bases at V and 6 bases at J, with 17 bases between the two ends. Germline values: CDR1 LNHDA, CDR2 SQIVND (reference sequence). The CDR3 spans 13 residues. The CDR3 DNA reads TGTGCCAGCGCCGGGACGGCTGGCAATGGCTACACCTTC. Translation: CASAGTAGNGYTF.

J is TRBJ2-5 and V is TRBV7-9, with a weak D call TRBD1 (6 bases). The germline CDR1 and CDR2 sequences are SEHNR and FQNEAQ (reference sequence). V was trimmed by 2 bases and J by 5 bases, leaving 12 bases between them. This CDR3 region has 14 residues. CDR3 loop: CASSLTGISETQYF. CDR3 coding DNA: TGTGCCAGCAGCTTAACAGGGATTAGCGAGACCCAGTACTTC.

This clone was picked up one time. The CDR3 here is CASNKDPGTGIGGYTF. As DNA, the CDR3 is TGTGCCAGCAATAAAGACCCAGGGACAGGGATTGGAGGCTACACCTTC. The V and J genes are TRBV27 and TRBJ1-2; TRBD1 matches 9 bases. The CDR3 has 16 residues. Germline V CDR1 and CDR2: MNHEY, SMNVEV (reference sequence). J lost 8 bases, V lost 7 bases, and 17 bases had no gene match.

V usage is TRBV29-1 and J usage is TRBJ2-5; 9 bases map to TRBD2. CDR1 is SQVTM and CDR2 is ANQGSEA in the germline V gene. V shed 8 bases, J shed 2 bases, and the junction held 3 bases outside the gene matches. The CDR3 is 12 residues long. CDR3 DNA: TGCAGCACCCTAGCGGGACAAGAGACCCAGTACTTC. Amino acids: CSTLAGQETQYF.

This rearrangement joins TRBV14 to TRBJ1-2, with TRBD1 matching over 7 bases. Germline CDR1 is SGHDN and CDR2 is FVKESK. This CDR3 has 13 amino acids. V lost 4 bases to trimming and J lost 5 bases; unmatched junction nucleotides: 4. CDR3 in DNA: TGTGCCAGCAGCCGGGGACAGCGGTATGGCTACACCTTC. It specifies CASSRGQRYGYTF.

This clone has only a few counts. The chain recombines TRBV2 with TRBJ2-5; 9 bases agree with TRBD2. Trimming cost V 6 bases and J 5 bases; bases outside gene matches: 10. The germline V gene has CDR1 SNHLY and CDR2 FYNNEI. The CDR3 runs 15 residues. In DNA form, the CDR3 reads TGTGCCAGCAGGCAAAATAGCGGGAGAATCGAGACCCAGTACTTC. Encoded protein: CASRQNSGRIETQYF.

The rearrangement links TRBV5-1 to TRBJ2-1; the D call may be TRBD1 or TRBD2 (6 bases each). This CDR3 contains 15 residues. V lost 4 bases to trimming and J lost 4 bases, with 15 bases between them. CDR1 is SGHRS, CDR2 YFSETQ, per germline. The CDR3: CASSAGHSAYNEQFF. The CDR3 DNA follows: TGCGCCAGCAGCGCGGGACATTCGGCGTACAATGAGCAGTTCTTC.

V is TRBV9 and J is TRBJ2-3, with a tentative D call TRBD1 (6 bases). Germline V gene sequence: CDR1 SGDLS, CDR2 YYNGEE. The CDR3 is 16 amino acids. Trimming removed 4 bases at V and 2 bases at J, with 17 bases between. The CDR3: CASSSGVELLTDTQYF. The CDR3 DNA is TGTGCCAGCAGCTCAGGGGTAGAGTTACTCACAGATACGCAGTATTTT.

This clone was seen only once. This chain joins TRBV19 and TRBJ2-7; D gene ambiguous. The CDR3 length is 14 residues. V lost 7 bases, J lost 2 bases, and 15 bases lay in between. Germline CDR1 is LNHDA and CDR2 is SQIVND (reference sequence). The CDR3 is CASTPTAATYEQYF. DNA for the CDR3: TGTGCCAGTACCCCGACGGCGGCGACCTACGAGCAGTACTTC.

This clone was counted a few times. V is TRBV28 and J is TRBJ1-1, with TRBD1 matching 7 bases. The germline CDR1 and CDR2 sequences are MDHEN and SYDVKM. The length of the CDR3 is 14 residues. V lost 6 bases, J lost 0 bases, and 4 bases stayed unmatched. CDR3 bases: TGTGCCAGCAGCCTCGGACAGGTGAACACTGAAGCTTTCTTT. Translation: CASSLGQVNTEAFF.